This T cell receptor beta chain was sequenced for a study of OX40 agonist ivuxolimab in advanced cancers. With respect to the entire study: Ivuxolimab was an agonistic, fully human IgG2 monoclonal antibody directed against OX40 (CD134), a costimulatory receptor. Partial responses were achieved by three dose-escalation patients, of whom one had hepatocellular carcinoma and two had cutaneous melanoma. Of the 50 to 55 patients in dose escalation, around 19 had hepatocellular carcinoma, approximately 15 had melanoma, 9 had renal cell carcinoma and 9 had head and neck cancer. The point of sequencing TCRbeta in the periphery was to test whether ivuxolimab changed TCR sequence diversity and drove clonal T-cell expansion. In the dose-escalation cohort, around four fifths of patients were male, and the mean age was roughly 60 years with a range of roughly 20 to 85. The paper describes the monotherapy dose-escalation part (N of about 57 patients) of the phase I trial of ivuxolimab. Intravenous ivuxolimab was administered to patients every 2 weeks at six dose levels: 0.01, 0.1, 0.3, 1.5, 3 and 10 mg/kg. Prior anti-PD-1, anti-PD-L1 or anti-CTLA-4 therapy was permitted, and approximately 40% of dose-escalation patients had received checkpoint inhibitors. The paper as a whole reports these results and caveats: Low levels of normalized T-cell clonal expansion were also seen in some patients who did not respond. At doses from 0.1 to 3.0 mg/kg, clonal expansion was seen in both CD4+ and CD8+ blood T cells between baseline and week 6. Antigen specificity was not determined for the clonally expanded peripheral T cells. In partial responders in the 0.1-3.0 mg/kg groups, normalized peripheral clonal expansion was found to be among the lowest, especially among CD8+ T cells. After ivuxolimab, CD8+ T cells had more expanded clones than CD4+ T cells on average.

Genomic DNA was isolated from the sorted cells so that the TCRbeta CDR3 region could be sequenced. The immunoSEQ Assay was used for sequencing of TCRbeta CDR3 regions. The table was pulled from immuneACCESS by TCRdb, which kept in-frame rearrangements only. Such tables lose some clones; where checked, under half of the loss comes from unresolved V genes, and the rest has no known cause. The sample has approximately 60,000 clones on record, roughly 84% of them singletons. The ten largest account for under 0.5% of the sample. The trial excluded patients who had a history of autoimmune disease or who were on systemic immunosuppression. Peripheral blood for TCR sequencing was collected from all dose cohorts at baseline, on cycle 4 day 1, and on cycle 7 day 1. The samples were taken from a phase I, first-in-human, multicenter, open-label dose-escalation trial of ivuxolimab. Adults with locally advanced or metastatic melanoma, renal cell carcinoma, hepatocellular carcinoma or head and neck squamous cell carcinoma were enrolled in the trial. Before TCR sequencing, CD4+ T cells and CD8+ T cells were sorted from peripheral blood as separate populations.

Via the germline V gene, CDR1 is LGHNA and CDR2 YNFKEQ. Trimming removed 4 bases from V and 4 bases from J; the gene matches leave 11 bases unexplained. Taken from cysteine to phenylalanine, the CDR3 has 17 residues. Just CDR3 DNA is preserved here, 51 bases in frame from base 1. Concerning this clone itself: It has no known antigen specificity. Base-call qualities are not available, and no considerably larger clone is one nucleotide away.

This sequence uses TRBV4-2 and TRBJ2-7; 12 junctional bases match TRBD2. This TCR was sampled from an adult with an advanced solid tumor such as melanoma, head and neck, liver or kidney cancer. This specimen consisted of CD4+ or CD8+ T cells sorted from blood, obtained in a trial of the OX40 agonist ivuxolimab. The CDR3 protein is CASSPAGLAGGQYEQYF. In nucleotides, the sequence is TGTGCCAGCAGCCCCGCAGGGCTAGCGGGGGGGCAGTACGAGCAGTACTTC.